Described below is a single T cell receptor (beta chain) sequence and its context. Antigen specificity is unknown. This CDR3 is built from 15 residues. V lost 0 bases and J 4 bases, leaving 10 bases between the germline ends. Looked up from germline, CDR1 is LGHNA and CDR2 is YNFKEQ. It was template switching that added a universal primer site, and there were unique molecular identifiers on the cDNA. TCRdb redid the calling of the 5' RACE reads with MiXCR, one entry per CDR3 protein. Among 1.5 million to 2 million distinct CDR3 sequences, about 31% were seen once, and the ten largest hold about 0.27%. This sample stems from a study of identical twins. Study-wide results and caveats: Twin-shared out-of-frame alpha sequences showed excess low generation probability. The abundant beta clonotypes from cord blood had fewer insertions, and memory repertoires had none of this. Conclusions came from cross-sectional statistical analysis, not from following the same donors.

The TCR originated in a newborn girl in good health. The J gene is TRBJ2-4, the V gene TRBV4-2; possible D gene TRBD1, 5 bases. The sample comprised cord blood. CDR3: CASSQEGQEKNIQYF. In DNA form, the CDR3 reads TGTGCCAGCAGCCAAGAGGGGCAGGAAAAAAACATTCAGTACTTC.